This is a list of T cell receptor beta chains from one sample in a study of CD8+ T cells in alopecia areata. Assay used: immunoSEQ multiplex PCR; TCRdb lists only in-frame clones, some missing. The sample shows about 97,000 clones, around 45% of them seen only once. Sample: CD4+ T cells sorted from blood. All receptors come from a human donor with alopecia areata. Each CDR3 is given with its conserved first and last residue. The D gene is left open where the match is weak. The size of a clone is reported for some rows only, either as once, few or many, or as a class for expanded clones.

clone_size d_call j_call v_call cdr3_aa cdr3_nt
- - TRBJ1-1 TRBV5-1 CASSGHGNTEAFF TGCGCCAGCAGCGGACACGGGAACACTGAAGCTTTCTTT
- - TRBJ1-6 TRBV5-1 CASSPEANSPLHF TGCGCCAGCAGCCCGGAGGCTAATTCACCCCTCCACTTT
- TRBD1 TRBJ1-1 TRBV2 CARGGQGRTEAFF TGTGCCAGGGGAGGACAGGGGCGGACTGAAGCTTTCTTT
- TRBD1 TRBJ2-1 TRBV30 CAWRLSGQGRDEQFF TGTGCCTGGAGGTTATCGGGACAGGGGCGCGATGAGCAGTTCTTC
- TRBD1 TRBJ2-3 TRBV30 CAWSLTGEGTDTQYF TGTGCCTGGAGTTTGACAGGGGAAGGTACAGATACGCAGTATTTT
- TRBD2 TRBJ2-1 TRBV30 CAWRRRLAGGGHEQFF TGTGCCTGGAGAAGACGTCTGGCGGGAGGAGGCCATGAGCAGTTCTTC
few - TRBJ2-5 TRBV5-1 CASSTSRGSQETQYF TGCGCCAGCAGCACCTCGAGGGGTAGCCAAGAGACCCAGTACTTC
- - TRBJ2-5 TRBV4-1 CASSQENRQETQYF TGCGCCAGCAGCCAAGAAAACAGGCAAGAGACCCAGTACTTC
few - TRBJ2-7 TRBV5-1 CASSLLGLTYEQYF TGCGCCAGCAGCTTGCTAGGGTTAACCTACGAGCAGTACTTC
few - TRBJ2-1 TRBV29-1 CSVRLLAGAEQFF TGCAGCGTTCGGTTGTTGGCCGGAGCTGAGCAGTTCTTC
- TRBD2 TRBJ2-7 TRBV25-1 CASSGRGAYEQYF TGTGCCAGCAGTGGACGGGGGGCCTACGAGCAGTACTTC
- - TRBJ1-4 TRBV5-1 CASSPETSMREKLFF TGCGCCAGCAGCCCGGAGACCTCGATGCGGGAAAAACTGTTTTTT
once - TRBJ2-1 TRBV12-5 CASGFERGNEQFF TGTGCTAGTGGTTTTGAACGGGGGAATGAGCAGTTCTTC
- TRBD2 TRBJ2-3 TRBV29-1 CSVRGGGTQYF TGCAGCGTTCGCGGGGGAGGTACGCAGTATTTT
- - TRBJ2-7 TRBV6-5 CASSPRGSEQYF TGTGCCAGCAGTCCCCGAGGGTCCGAGCAGTACTTC
few - TRBJ1-4 TRBV28 CASSLDREEKLFF TGTGCCAGCAGTTTGGACAGAGAAGAAAAACTGTTTTTT
once - TRBJ2-5 TRBV15 CATSRDNQKQETQYF TGTGCCACCAGCAGAGATAACCAGAAACAAGAGACCCAGTACTTC
- - TRBJ2-1 TRBV2 CASTRIGTYNEQFF TGTGCCAGCACCCGAATCGGGACCTACAATGAGCAGTTCTTC
- TRBD1 TRBJ1-2 TRBV28 CASSLNPGTVSGYTF TGTGCCAGCAGTTTAAACCCCGGGACAGTAAGTGGCTACACCTTC
few TRBD2 TRBJ2-3 TRBV28 CASSLAGGPDTQYF TGTGCCAGCAGTCTAGCGGGAGGCCCAGATACGCAGTATTTT
once - TRBJ2-3 TRBV20-1 CSASRTDTQYF TGCAGTGCTAGTCGGACAGATACGCAGTATTTT
few - TRBJ2-3 TRBV29-1 CSVEDLTVLAGTQYF TGCAGCGTTGAAGATCTTACAGTTCTGGCTGGGACGCAGTATTTT
- - TRBJ1-1 TRBV5-1 CASSLGGNTEAFF TGCGCCAGCAGCTTGGGCGGGAACACTGAAGCTTTCTTT
- - TRBJ2-7 TRBV7-2 CASSLITRYEQYF TGTGCCAGCAGCTTGATAACTAGATACGAGCAGTACTTC
few - TRBJ1-5 TRBV6-1 CASVEVWTQPQHF TGTGCCAGCGTGGAGGTATGGACTCAGCCCCAGCATTTT
- - TRBJ2-7 TRBV29-1 CSVYQTSYEQYF TGCAGCGTTTACCAGACGAGTTACGAGCAGTACTTC
- - TRBJ2-7 TRBV30 CAWSRRLAVDYEQYF TGTGCCTGGAGTAGGCGGTTGGCAGTAGACTACGAGCAGTACTTC
few - TRBJ2-4 TRBV27 CASSPRDPRDIQYF TGTGCCAGCAGTCCCCGGGACCCACGGGACATTCAGTACTTC
- TRBD1 TRBJ1-1 TRBV30 CAWIVWGQEAEAFF TGTGCCTGGATAGTCTGGGGACAGGAAGCTGAAGCTTTCTTT
once TRBD2 TRBJ2-1 TRBV11-2 CASSLLMTSGRQFF TGTGCCAGCAGCTTATTGATGACTAGCGGGAGGCAGTTCTTC
- TRBD1 TRBJ1-1 TRBV4-3 CASSQRTGDPEAFF TGCGCCAGCAGCCAACGGACAGGGGACCCTGAAGCTTTCTTT
few - TRBJ2-1 TRBV15 CATSRVGVSYNEQFF TGTGCCACCAGCAGAGTAGGGGTGTCCTACAATGAGCAGTTCTTC
- - TRBJ2-6 TRBV9 CASSASGANVLTF TGTGCCAGCAGCGCATCTGGGGCCAACGTCCTGACTTTC
- - TRBJ2-3 TRBV6-5 CASSYSSADTDTQYF TGTGCCAGCAGTTACTCTTCGGCGGACACAGATACGCAGTATTTT